This entry describes one T cell receptor (beta chain). Its binding antigen is unknown. Base qualities are missing; no much larger clone stands one base away. The data belong to a study of tumor and adjacent non-tumor tissue in lung cancer listed by TCRdb under 2018. For context, the study as a whole: The cohort included 12 adenocarcinoma, a couple of squamous cell carcinoma and 1 small cell lung cancer patients. The roughly 15 enrolled patients, of whom some ten were men and 5 were women, were aged 31 to 76 years and were diagnosed with TNM stage I to III disease. A total of about 130 million productive TCRbeta reads were generated by sequencing, corresponding to an average of approximately 4.5 million reads per sample. Bulk TCRbeta repertoires were compared between lung tumor tissue and matched distant non-tumor lung tissue obtained from approximately 16 lung cancer patients. Around 30 paired specimens, one tumor and one normal lung sample per patient, were profiled by TCRbeta CDR3 sequencing.

Bulk unsorted tissue served as the source for RNA extraction, and RNA quality was assessed using a NanoDrop ND-1000 and an Agilent 2100. All donors had newly diagnosed lung cancer, had not received prior chemotherapy, and were admitted for thoracic surgery in China between August and November 2014. The study excluded patients who had received radiotherapy or chemotherapy before or who had another cancer at the same time. Pieces of surgical tissue measuring about 1-2 cm3 were kept in RNAlater solution and stored at -80 degrees C until use. Here is what the overall study found, with its caveats: Because peripheral blood was not sequenced, the blood TCRbeta repertoires of the lung cancer patients in the study went unexamined. Only 15 or so patients were included in the cohort, and the need for larger samples and more detailed clinical data was noted by the authors. Significantly higher TCR diversity was found in younger patients, and higher tumor TCR diversity was associated with shorter overall and disease-free survival. The sequencing platform is not named in the methods, and unique molecular identifiers are not mentioned. TCR diversity (inverse Simpson) was significantly higher in tumor than in normal lung tissue (roughly 430 vs 170, P = 0.0075, Mann-Whitney U test). A significantly larger cumulative share of the repertoire was made up by the top 100 clones in normal lung than in tumor tissue.

Library preparation employed multiplex PCR. Sequenced on an Illumina HiSeq 2500. TCRbeta libraries were constructed through three rounds of nested PCR with primers (Table S4) according to protocols modified from ARM-PCR. Before sequencing, PCR products of 200-500 bp were excised from the gel and purified with the QIAquick gel extraction kit. The authors processed their data as follows. Trimmomatic was used to clean the reads, FLASH was used to merge the reads into complete CDR3 sequences, and MiTCR was used to assign the reads to V(D)J germline segments. Clonal diversity was calculated as the inverse Simpson's index using VDJtools. In-frame sequences lacking a premature stop codon were counted as productive reads. TCRdb cleaned the public reads at Q25 with fastp, built clones with MiXCR and kept in-frame beta chains. Every CDR3 protein is listed once, alongside the most common genes and DNA of its rows. These V and J calls are TCRdb output, not the study's own analysis. The sample includes under 150,000 distinct CDR3 sequences, with 66% observed a single time. Together, the top ten hold roughly 12% of the sample.

From its cysteine to its phenylalanine, the CDR3 spans 15 amino acids. Only the CDR3 portion is preserved as DNA: 45 bases, with reading frame beginning at the first base. CDR1 and CDR2 are drawn from the germline V gene: MNHEY, SVGAGI. Recombination joined TRBV6-5 with TRBJ2-2, with the D segment possibly TRBD1 or TRBD2, each aligning over 5 bases. Sample: lung tumor tissue. The receptor was derived from a man aged 25 to 40 with non-small cell lung cancer. The CDR3 here reads CSAGETRGVNGELFF. The nucleotide sequence is given as TGTTCCGCCGGGGAAACGAGGGGCGTGAACGGGGAGCTGTTTTTT.